This TCR beta chain was recovered during a study of neurological immune-mediated disorders (dated by TCRdb to about 2019). The study in broad terms: Using UMI-based sequencing, the study compared peripheral blood TCR-beta repertoires from patients with HTLV-I-associated myelopathy (HAM/TSP), patients with multiple sclerosis, and healthy controls. The approximately 100 TCR-beta libraries included longitudinal samples, technical triplicates and paired sorted CD4+ and CD8+ T-cell subsets alongside PBMC samples. The cohort was made up of 68 subjects, consisting of some 14 HAM/TSP patients, about 34 multiple sclerosis patients and approximately 20 healthy controls. Study-level results and caveats: No identical CDR3 amino acid sequences were found to be shared among expanded clones across subjects, suggesting that TCR-beta repertoires were private in all groups. TCR clonal expansion was highest in HAM/TSP patients and lowest in MS patients, with MS patients falling below even healthy controls.

Unsorted PBMC libraries were generated from 2 million PBMCs stored in RNAlater at -80 °C until RNA extraction. Peripheral blood underwent Ficoll-Hypaque density gradient centrifugation to isolate PBMCs, which were then cryopreserved in liquid nitrogen. To synthesize cDNA, template-switch 5'RACE was performed with a primer carrying a 10-nucleotide random unique molecular identifier so that each TCR transcript was tagged. Over 200 million TCR-beta sequences, covering 15-18 subjects, were produced in each sequencing run. Total RNA was extracted with the RNeasy kit. Using the KAPA Real-time Library Amplification kit, TCR-beta VDJ regions were amplified with primers for the TCR constant region and the 5'RACE anchor. Sample indexes and Illumina adaptors were added in a first PCR, and a second PCR then increased library yield. After Ampure bead purification, the TCR product of roughly 650 bp was size-selected on a 2% E-gel SizeSelection system. Before pooling, library quality was assessed on a Bioanalyzer, concentration was determined with Qubit, and library quantification was performed with the Kapa Library Quantification kit. An Illumina HiSeq 2500 was used to sequence the libraries paired-end at 2 x 150 bp. To increase sequence diversity, about 25-30% phiX was spiked into each library pool. The study's processing was this. The quality-filtered reads were processed with the UMI-based MiGEC pipeline, whose error correction step removed more than 80% of the raw TCR sequences. VDJ genes were aligned to IMGT germline references, and each clonotype was defined by a unique CDR3 amino acid sequence together with V-J genes. Clonal expansion, Shannon diversity and CDR3 relatedness (CalcPairwiseDistances, ClusterSamples) were evaluated with VDJtools, and phylogenetic trees were built with CLCbio workbench. A clone was classed as expanded if it had 8 or more unique UMIs, a cutoff based on coefficient-of-variation modelling across technical triplicates. The raw public reads went through TCRdb reprocessing: fastp at Q25, MiXCR clone calling, in-frame beta chains kept. For every CDR3 protein sequence, its rows merge into one entry that carries the most common genes and DNA. TCRdb assigned the V and J calls; the authors' analysis was not used. For this sample there are 20,000 to 25,000 distinct CDR3 sequences; roughly 15% appear just once. The ten largest account for around 15% of the sample.

V loses 3 bases of germline sequence and J loses 2 bases, and the interval between the two ends is 13 bases. The CDR3 contains 15 residues, cysteine and phenylalanine counted. The DNA shown is the 45-base CDR3, in frame from base 1. The germline V gene gives CDR1 as SGHTA and CDR2 as FQGTGA. At least ten counts were recorded for this clonotype. The antigen this receptor binds is unknown. Qualities for individual bases were not recorded, and no much larger clone is one base off. The sequence was obtained from a female donor with HTLV-1-associated myelopathy (HAM/TSP). Recombination connected TRBV7-3 to TRBJ2-5; the D gene cannot be named for sure. Sequencing was carried out using PBMCs. CDR3 protein: CASSFNGRRQETQYF. The nucleotide sequence is TGTGCCAGCAGCTTTAACGGCCGACGTCAAGAGACCCAGTACTTC.